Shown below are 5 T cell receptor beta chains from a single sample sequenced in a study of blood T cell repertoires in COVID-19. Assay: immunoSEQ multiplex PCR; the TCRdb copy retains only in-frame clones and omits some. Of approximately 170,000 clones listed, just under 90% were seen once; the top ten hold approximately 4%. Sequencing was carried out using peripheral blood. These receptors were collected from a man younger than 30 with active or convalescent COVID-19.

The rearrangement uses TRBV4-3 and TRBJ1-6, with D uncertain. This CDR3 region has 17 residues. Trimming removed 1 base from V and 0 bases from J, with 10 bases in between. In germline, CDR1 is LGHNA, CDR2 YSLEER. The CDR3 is CASSQGPSSSYNSPLHF. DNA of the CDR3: TGCGCCAGCAGCCAAGGCCCGTCGAGCTCCTATAATTCACCCCTCCACTTT.

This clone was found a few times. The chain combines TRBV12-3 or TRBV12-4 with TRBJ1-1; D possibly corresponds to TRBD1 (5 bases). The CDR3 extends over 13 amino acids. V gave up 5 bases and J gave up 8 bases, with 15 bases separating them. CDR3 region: CASSLRWGLEAFF. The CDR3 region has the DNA TGTGCCAGCAGTCTTCGCTGGGGACTGGAAGCTTTCTTT.

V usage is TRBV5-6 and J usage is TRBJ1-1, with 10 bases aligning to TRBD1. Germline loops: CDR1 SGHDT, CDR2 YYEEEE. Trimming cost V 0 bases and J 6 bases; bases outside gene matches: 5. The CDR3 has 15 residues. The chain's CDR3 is CASSLGDRGGPEAFF. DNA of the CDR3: TGTGCCAGCAGCTTGGGGGACAGGGGAGGACCTGAAGCTTTCTTT.

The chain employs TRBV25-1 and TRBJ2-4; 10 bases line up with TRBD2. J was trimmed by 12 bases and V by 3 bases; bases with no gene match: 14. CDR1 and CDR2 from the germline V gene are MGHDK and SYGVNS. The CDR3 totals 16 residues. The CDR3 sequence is CASSDSGTGAGGPQYF. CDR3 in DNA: TGTGCCAGCAGTGATTCAGGAACCGGAGCGGGGGGGCCTCAGTACTTC.

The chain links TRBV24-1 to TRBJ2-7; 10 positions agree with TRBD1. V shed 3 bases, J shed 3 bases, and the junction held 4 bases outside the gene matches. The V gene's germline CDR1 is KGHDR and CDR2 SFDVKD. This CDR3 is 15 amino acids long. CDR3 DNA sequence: TGTGCCACCAGTGATGGGACAGGGGATGGCTACGAGCAGTACTTC. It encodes CATSDGTGDGYEQYF.